A single sample gave rise to the 13 T cell receptor beta chains below, sequenced in a study of CD8 T cells in ankylosing spondylitis. Study conclusions and caveats: Blood of patients with ankylosing spondylitis appeared to be characterized by a TCR beta motif of eight or nine highly homologous variants.

TCRdb itself ran the 5' RACE reads through MiXCR, one entry per CDR3 protein. Of fewer than 500,000 distinct CDR3 sequences listed, around 24% are singletons. No antigens are known for them. The sample was blood, either unsorted or a sorted T cell fraction (not recorded which). Receptors originate from a male donor with ankylosing spondylitis.

This clonotype was seen a few times. This sequence joins TRBV2 and TRBJ1-5; D possibly corresponds to TRBD1 (6 bases). The V gene's germline CDR1 is SNHLY and CDR2 FYNNEI. V was shortened by 3 bases and J by 3 bases, with 12 bases between the two germline ends. The CDR3 sequence is 15 residues long. CDR3 sequence reads: CASSEGDIPNQPQHF. CDR3 sequence (DNA): TGTGCCAGCAGTGAGGGGGACATTCCCAATCAGCCCCAGCATTTT.

The chain joins TRBV5-1 to TRBJ1-1, with a tentative D call TRBD1 (5 bases). CDR1 SGHRS and CDR2 YFSETQ come from the germline V gene. The ends were cut back, 6 bases at V and 1 base at J, with 7 bases in the middle. CDR3 length: 12 residues. CDR3: CASNRGNTEAFF. The CDR3 nucleotides read TGCGCCAGCAATAGGGGGAACACTGAAGCTTTCTTT.

This clonotype was counted a few times. V usage is TRBV20-1 and J usage is TRBJ2-7; 9 nucleotides match TRBD2. CDR3 length equals 15 residues. V shed 3 bases, J shed 5 bases, and the junction held 11 bases outside the gene matches. CDR1 is DFQATT, CDR2 SNEGSKA, per germline (reference sequence). The CDR3 sequence: CSASPASGTRHEQYF. CDR3 sequence (DNA): TGCAGTGCTAGCCCTGCTAGCGGGACGCGGCACGAGCAGTACTTC.

The rearrangement uses TRBV7-9 and TRBJ2-7, with TRBD1 matching 8 bases. V lost 5 bases and J lost 3; bases outside the gene matches: 9. CDR3 size: 15 residues. Germline CDR1 is SEHNR and CDR2 is FQNEAQ (reference sequence). This CDR3 reads CASSGQGGGGYEQYF. The CDR3 region has the DNA TGTGCCAGCAGCGGACAGGGTGGAGGGGGCTACGAGCAGTACTTC.

The rearrangement links TRBV2 to TRBJ2-1; TRBD2 aligns across 11 bases. This CDR3 is built from 17 residues. CDR1 is SNHLY, CDR2 FYNNEI, per germline. The junction had 8 bases not matched to a gene; V was cut back by 6 bases and J by 1 base. CDR3 sequence (DNA): TGTGCCAGCAGGTTACTAGCGGGAGACACTTCCTACAATGAGCAGTTCTTC. Encoded protein: CASRLLAGDTSYNEQFF. Full variable domain (missing parts from reference TRBV2 and TRBJ2-1): EPEVTQTPSHQVTQMGQEVILRCVPISNHLYFYWYRQILGQKVEFLVSFYNNEISEKSEIFDDQFSVERPDGSNFTLKIRSTKLEDSAMYFCASRLLAGDTSYNEQFFGPGTRLTVL.

This clonotype was detected only a few times. CDR3 coding DNA: TGCAGTGCTAGAGAGGACAGGCCCCCTGGAAACACCATATATTTT. This codes for CSAREDRPPGNTIYF. V is TRBV20-1 and J is TRBJ1-3; 7 nucleotides match TRBD1. CDR1 is DFQATT and CDR2 is SNEGSKA in the germline V gene (reference sequence). This CDR3 spans 15 amino acids. Trimming removed 0 bases from V and 2 bases from J; junction bases left unmatched: 4.

V gene TRBV4-1 combines with J gene TRBJ2-3, with D possibly being TRBD1 or TRBD2 (7 bases each). The V and J ends lost 3 bases and 3 bases respectively, with 16 bases between them. Germline CDR1 reads MGHRA; CDR2 reads YSYEKL. The CDR3 has 16 residues. The CDR3 is CASSHGRTRGTDTQYF. The CDR3 region has the DNA TGCGCCAGCAGCCACGGGAGGACCAGGGGGACAGATACGCAGTATTTT.

This clonotype was recorded a few times. The chain combines TRBV21-1 with TRBJ1-5. TRBV21-1 is tagged as a pseudogene. The CDR3 is made up of 15 amino acids. The CDR3 DNA follows: TGTGCCAGCAGCAATAGAGAAAGAAGCAATCAGCCCCAGCATTTT. It codes for CASSNRERSNQPQHF.

This clonotype was recorded a few times. The chain is built from TRBV4-3 and TRBJ1-2; D is perhaps TRBD1 (5 bases). V was clipped by 1 base and J by 5 bases, with 14 bases between them. Germline V gene data show CDR1 as LGHNA and CDR2 as YSLEER. The CDR3 totals 15 residues. This chain's CDR3 is CASSQVRGSMYGYTF. CDR3 nucleotides: TGCGCCAGCAGCCAAGTCCGGGGCTCTATGTATGGCTACACCTTC.

In this sample, this clonotype turned up a few times. The chain joins TRBV19 to TRBJ2-2; 7 positions agree with TRBD1. Trimming cost V 8 bases and J 1 base; bases outside gene matches: 4. CDR1 LNHDA and CDR2 SQIVND come from the germline V gene (reference sequence). This CDR3 spans 14 amino acids. CDR3 in DNA: TGTGCCAGTGTCGACAGGGTGAACACCGGGGAGCTGTTTTTT. This translates into CASVDRVNTGELFF.

This chain links TRBV5-5 with TRBJ2-4, with 11 bases lining up with TRBD2. Germline assignment: CDR1 SGHKS and CDR2 YYEKEE (reference sequence). The junction had 15 bases not matched to a gene; V was cut back by 6 bases and J by 10 bases. The CDR3 has 16 residues. The CDR3 DNA is TGTGCCAGCAACTCGATTCGAACTAGCGGGAGTGGTATTCAGTACTTC. Its protein is CASNSIRTSGSGIQYF.

A few counts support this clonotype. The chain employs TRBV5-1 and TRBJ2-3; possibly TRBD1 or TRBD2 for D (5 bases each). V lost 5 bases to trimming and J lost 1 base, with 14 bases between them. CDR3 size: 15 residues. The V gene's germline CDR1 is SGHRS and CDR2 YFSETQ. The CDR3 spells CASSPQGVGTDTQYF. As DNA, the CDR3 is TGCGCCAGCAGTCCTCAGGGAGTTGGCACAGATACGCAGTATTTT.

This clonotype has ten or more counts. This rearrangement joins TRBV20-1 to TRBJ2-2, with D possibly called TRBD1 or TRBD2 (5 bases each). This CDR3 has 13 amino acids. The germline CDR1 and CDR2 sequences are DFQATT and SNEGSKA (reference sequence). Between the trimmed V and J ends, which lost 5 bases and 3 bases, there was a span of 10 bases. The CDR3 protein is CSAQGPYTGELFF. For the CDR3, the DNA is TGCAGTGCTCAGGGACCTTACACCGGGGAGCTGTTTTTT.